The clone carrying this T cell receptor beta chain was seen more than once but under ten times. Its antigen remains unidentified. PCR involved 60 Vbeta and 13 Jbeta primers. The data were produced by immunoSEQ multiplex PCR, yet TCRdb's version contains in-frame clones alone and is incomplete. The sample has approximately 160,000 clones; just under 80% are singletons. V was cut by 5 bases and J by 1 base, with 11 bases left in between. The CDR3 has 15 amino acids. Looked up from germline, CDR1 is SEHNR and CDR2 is FQNEAQ (reference sequence). This sample stems from a study of cytomegalovirus exposure and HLA in healthy donors. Notes on the study in general: Most of the TCR beta V segments (in an earlier analysis) were productive either about 87% or about 30% of the time. In vitro work confirmed that a few CMV-associated chains recognize CMV antigens.

This chain joins TRBV7-9 and TRBJ2-2, with D possibly matching TRBD2 (5 bases). Sequenced: PBMCs. The receptor was isolated from a man between 18 and 29 years old in good health and CMV-seropositive. The CDR3 loop reads CASSVFRENTGELFF. The CDR3 nucleotides are TGTGCCAGCAGCGTTTTCCGGGAGAACACCGGGGAGCTGTTTTTT. Using reference TRBV7-9 and TRBJ2-2 for the parts outside the CDR3, the full variable domain is DTGVSQNPRHKITKRGQNVTFRCDPISEHNRLYWYRQTLGQGPEFLTYFQNEAQLEKSRLLSDRFSAERPKGSFSTLEIQRTEQGDSAMYLCASSVFRENTGELFFGEGSRLTVL.